Shown below are 25 T cell receptor beta chains from a single sample sequenced in a study of blood T cell repertoires in COVID-19. Using immunoSEQ multiplex PCR, the repertoire was profiled, and TCRdb retains in-frame clones only, with some absent. The data hold 300,000 to 400,000 clones, with 85% observed a single time. Source material: PBMCs or T cells enriched from blood (not recorded which). The receptors shown here come from a woman younger than 45 who had been exposed to COVID-19.

This clone turned up a few times. The chain couples TRBV5-5 to TRBJ2-6; D gene uncertain. CDR1 is SGHKS, CDR2 YYEKEE, per germline (reference sequence). The ends were cut back, 0 bases at V and 0 bases at J, with 4 bases in the middle. The CDR3 loop spans 15 amino acids. CDR3 loop: CASSLVFSGANVLTF. In DNA form, the CDR3 reads TGTGCCAGCAGCTTGGTATTCTCTGGGGCCAACGTCCTGACTTTC.

The rearrangement joins TRBV7-2 to TRBJ2-2; D is perhaps TRBD1 (5 bases). V dropped 1 base and J dropped 6 bases, with 12 bases sitting between them. CDR1 and CDR2 from the germline V gene are SGHTA and FQGNSA. CDR3 length: 15 residues. The DNA for the CDR3 is TGTGCCAGCAGCTTAGGTCAGGGATTGTCCGGGGAGCTGTTTTTT. Residues: CASSLGQGLSGELFF. The complete variable domain, with remaining parts taken from reference TRBV7-2 and TRBJ2-2, reads GAGVSQSPSNKVTEKGKDVELRCDPISGHTALYWYRQSLGQGLEFLIYFQGNSAPDKSGLPSDRFSAERTGGSVSTLTIQRTQQEDSAVYLCASSLGQGLSGELFFGEGSRLTVL.

V and J are TRBV30 and TRBJ1-3; no reliable D call. The CDR3 is made up of 15 amino acids. Germline V gene lookup returns CDR1 GTSNPN and CDR2 SVGIG (reference sequence). Trimming removed 4 bases at V and 0 bases at J, with 13 bases between. The CDR3 DNA reads TGTGCCTGGAAAATTGGCGGAAACTCTGGAAACACCATATATTTT. Its translation is CAWKIGGNSGNTIYF.

This rearrangement joins TRBV7-3 to TRBJ2-7; 7 nucleotides agree with TRBD1. CDR3 length equals 13 residues. V was pared by 8 bases and J by 5 bases, with 9 bases of the junction left unmatched. The V gene's germline CDR1 is SGHTA and CDR2 FQGTGA. The CDR3 bases are TGTGCCAGCTCCAGGGGGAAACAAGACGAGCAGTACTTC. Encoded protein: CASSRGKQDEQYF.

The sample holds a few counts of this clone. This chain uses TRBV29-1 with TRBJ2-2, with 10 bases matching TRBD2. This CDR3 has 16 amino acids. Trimming took 5 bases from V and 6 from J; bases not matched to a gene: 12. CDR1 is SQVTM, CDR2 ANQGSEA, per germline. The CDR3 DNA follows: TGCAGCGTTAGCACCAGCGGGAGGGCCGGATCCGGGGAGCTGTTTTTT. Its protein is CSVSTSGRAGSGELFF.

This clone was seen a few times. The chain carries TRBV10-3 and TRBJ1-1, with D possibly TRBD1 on 6 matching bases. The CDR3 has 17 amino acids. Trimming pared 5 bases from V and 4 bases from J, leaving 23 bases between. CDR1 ENHRY and CDR2 SYGVKD come from the germline V gene. DNA for the CDR3: TGTGCCATCAGTCACAGGGCCCTCATACTCTCGAGCACTGAAGCTTTCTTT. The encoded protein is CAISHRALILSSTEAFF.

CDR3 bases: TGCAGCGTTTGGAGGCCAGGGGGCCTGAACACTGAAGCTTTCTTT. Translation gives CSVWRPGGLNTEAFF. The chain links TRBV29-1 to TRBJ1-1, with 8 nucleotides matching TRBD1. V gave up 5 bases and J gave up 0 bases; unmatched junction bases: 8. There are 15 residues in the CDR3. Germline V lookup: CDR1 SQVTM, CDR2 ANQGSEA.

The genes are TRBV5-8 and TRBJ1-1; weak D call: TRBD1 (6 bases). The germline CDR1 and CDR2 sequences are SGHTS and YDEGEE. The CDR3 has 14 residues. Trimming pared 3 bases from V and 0 bases from J, leaving 9 bases between. The chain's CDR3 is CASSWTELNTEAFF. CDR3 nucleotides: TGTGCCAGCAGCTGGACAGAACTGAACACTGAAGCTTTCTTT.

The rearrangement links TRBV5-8 to TRBJ1-4; D is unclear. The CDR3 has 14 residues. Germline V gene data show CDR1 as SGHTS and CDR2 as YDEGEE. Trimming removed 1 base at V and 4 bases at J, with 8 bases between. The CDR3 nucleotides are TGTGCCAGCAGCTTGCTGGCTTTTAATGAAAAACTGTTTTTT. Its translation: CASSLLAFNEKLFF. The variable domain in full, completed from reference TRBV5-8 and TRBJ1-4, reads EAGVTQSPTHLIKTRGQQATLRCSPISGHTSVYWYQQALGLGLQFLLWYDEGEERNRGNFPPRFSGRQFPNYSSELNVNALELEDSALYLCASSLLAFNEKLFFGSGTQLSVL.

As regards this clone: The same CDR3 can be traced to other DNA sequences in this sample. The gene calls are TRBV5-1 and TRBJ1-1; D gene uncertain. Germline CDR1 reads SGHRS; CDR2 reads YFSETQ. V was shortened by 1 base and J by 1 base, with 5 bases between the two germline ends. The CDR3 runs 13 residues. CDR3 amino acids: CASSLSRNTEAFF. The CDR3 region has the DNA TGCGCCAGCAGCTTGAGCCGGAACACTGAAGCTTTCTTT.

The table lists this clone with many counts. The chain carries TRBV7-9 and TRBJ1-3; D possibly corresponds to TRBD1 (5 bases). There are 16 residues in the CDR3. V dropped 3 bases and J dropped 0 bases, with 12 bases sitting between them. CDR1 and CDR2 from the germline V gene are SEHNR and FQNEAQ (reference sequence). CDR3 sequence (DNA): TGTGCCAGCAGCTTTGACAGCACGCTCTCTGGAAACACCATATATTTT. Amino acid sequence: CASSFDSTLSGNTIYF.

The chain is built from TRBV7-2 and TRBJ2-2; 9 bases fit TRBD1. The CDR3 is 14 residues long. The junction had 4 bases not matched to a gene; V was cut back by 3 bases and J by 8 bases. Germline V gives CDR1 SGHTA, CDR2 FQGNSA. The CDR3 coding sequence is TGTGCCAGCAGCTTCGACAGGGGGTCAGGGGAGCTGTTTTTT. Protein: CASSFDRGSGELFF.

This chain connects TRBV5-1 to TRBJ2-4; D unclear. The V end lost 0 bases, the J end lost 8 bases, and 12 bases lay between the germline ends. The CDR3 has 14 residues. The germline CDR1 and CDR2 sequences are SGHRS and YFSETQ. The CDR3 bases are TGCGCCAGCAGCTTGGCGGGTCCTATAGACATTCAGTACTTC. Its protein product is CASSLAGPIDIQYF.

The rearrangement uses TRBV28 and TRBJ1-4, with 9 bases that match TRBD1. The junction had 11 bases not matched to a gene; V was cut back by 10 bases and J by 8 bases. The germline V gene encodes CDR1 MDHEN and CDR2 SYDVKM. The CDR3 totals 14 residues. DNA of the CDR3: TGTGCCACCATACGGGGGGGACAGGGCGAAAAACTGTTTTTT. This sequence encodes CATIRGGQGEKLFF.

The V and J genes are TRBV4-1 and TRBJ1-5; TRBD1 aligns across 8 bases. The CDR3 is 17 residues long. The germline V gene encodes CDR1 MGHRA and CDR2 YSYEKL. The V segment lost 1 base and the J segment 4 bases; nucleotides outside the gene matches: 9. The CDR3 reads CASSQVARGPYNQPQHF. The DNA for the CDR3 is TGCGCCAGCAGCCAAGTGGCCAGGGGGCCATATAATCAGCCCCAGCATTTT.

The gene calls are TRBV5-8 and TRBJ2-5, with 10 bases aligning to TRBD2. The CDR3 consists of 17 residues. Germline loops: CDR1 SGHTS, CDR2 YDEGEE. Trimming cost V 2 bases and J 5 bases; bases outside gene matches: 12. This chain's CDR3 is CASSLTHGSGGLETQYF. CDR3 in DNA: TGTGCCAGCAGCTTAACCCACGGTAGCGGGGGGCTTGAGACCCAGTACTTC.

The V gene is TRBV9, the J gene TRBJ2-1, with a weak D call TRBD2 (5 bases). There are 13 residues in the CDR3. V lost 1 base, J lost 5 bases, and 7 bases lay in between. Germline values: CDR1 SGDLS, CDR2 YYNGEE. CDR3 in amino acids: CASSVNGDNEQFF. Here the CDR3 DNA reads TGTGCCAGCAGCGTAAACGGGGACAATGAGCAGTTCTTC.

The V gene is TRBV19, the J gene TRBJ1-3; 11 bases agree with TRBD1. CDR1 and CDR2 (germline): LNHDA, SQIVND (reference sequence). Germline trimming cut 3 bases from V and 3 bases from J; bases unmatched to any gene: 1. The CDR3 is made up of 15 amino acids. CDR3 residues: CASSMGQGDGNTIYF. In DNA form, the CDR3 reads TGTGCCAGTAGTATGGGACAGGGGGATGGAAACACCATATATTTT.

CDR3 DNA: TGTGCCAGCAGCAAAGAAGGACAGGGGCACTATGGCTACACCTTC. Amino acids: CASSKEGQGHYGYTF. The chain is built from TRBV21-1 and TRBJ1-2; whether TRBD1, the table's D call, matches the DNA was not checked. TRBV21-1 is given as a pseudogene. The CDR3 has 15 amino acids.

This sequence joins TRBV29-1 and TRBJ2-2; D is perhaps TRBD2 (5 bases). Germline V gene lookup returns CDR1 SQVTM and CDR2 ANQGSEA. Trimming left V 3 bases short and J 5 bases short, with 10 bases between. This CDR3 comprises 13 residues. The CDR3 DNA reads TGCAGCGTTGATGAGGGATGGACCGGGGAGCTGTTTTTT. This translates into CSVDEGWTGELFF.

The CDR3 is CASSLRPSGYTF. CDR3 sequence (DNA): TGTGCCAGCAGTTTGAGGCCCTCTGGCTACACCTTC. The chain employs TRBV28 and TRBJ1-2; D is undetermined. Trimming took off 3 bases at V and 7 bases at J, with 9 bases between the two ends. Germline values: CDR1 MDHEN, CDR2 SYDVKM. The CDR3 extends over 12 amino acids.

The CDR3 region is CASSLTPLAGGTDTQYF. The CDR3, as DNA: TGTGCCAGCAGCTTAACGCCCCTAGCGGGGGGCACAGATACGCAGTATTTT. This chain connects TRBV7-3 to TRBJ2-3, with 10 bases that match TRBD2. V was clipped by 0 bases and J by 1 base; unmatched bases: 4. The length of the CDR3 is 17 residues. Germline CDR1 is SGHTA and CDR2 is FQGTGA.

This chain connects TRBV4-2 to TRBJ2-3; TRBD1 agrees at 9 bases. This CDR3 contains 17 residues. The ends lost 1 base at V and 3 bases at J; junction bases unmatched: 8. Germline V CDR1 and CDR2: LGHNA, YNFKEQ. The CDR3 DNA reads as TGTGCCAGCAGCCAAGGGACAGGGGTGGACTCGACAGATACGCAGTATTTT. It specifies CASSQGTGVDSTDTQYF.

The chain employs TRBV21-1 and TRBJ1-1; TRBD1 was called by the table and not checked on the DNA. TRBV21-1 is noted as a pseudogene. This CDR3 region has 15 residues. The CDR3 DNA reads as TGTGCCAGCAAACGCTCGTGGCTTTCGAACACTGAAGCTTTCTTT. As protein: CASKRSWLSNTEAFF.

The chain couples TRBV6-1 to TRBJ2-5, with 9 bases identical to TRBD2. This CDR3 contains 15 residues. J was trimmed by 5 bases and V by 3 bases; bases with no gene match: 7. In germline, CDR1 is MNHNS, CDR2 SASEGT. The CDR3 reads CASSEAGGPWETQYF. The DNA of the CDR3 is TGTGCCAGCAGTGAGGCGGGAGGGCCCTGGGAGACCCAGTACTTC.